The clone carrying this TCR beta chain occurred a few times. What it recognizes is unknown. A read error may produce the germline difference seen at one junction end. Measured with immunoSEQ multiplex PCR; TCRdb has only the in-frame clones, and not every one. The sample consists of about 100,000 clones, about 93% of them appearing once. The source of the sample is a study of siplizumab effects on memory and regulatory T cells. Study results and limitations: Among alloreactive clones, only a minor fraction mapped to unstimulated subsets. About 80-96% of proliferating CD4+ or CD8+ clones had no assignable naive or memory phenotype. The Treg-derived share of mappable alloreactive CD4+ clones averaged 68.8% with siplizumab and 25% to 30% in controls.

The sequenced material came from non-Treg CD4+ T cells sorted from blood. The clonotype comes from a human donor in good health.

This CDR3 is CASSEGGTGWPLF. The CDR3 DNA is TGTGCCAGCAGCGAAGGGGGAACAGGGTGGCCCCTTTTC. This chain connects TRBV28 to TRBJ1-2; weak D call: TRBD1 (6 bases). Germline loops: CDR1 MDHEN, CDR2 SYDVKM. The CDR3 runs to 13 residues.